The 20 T cell receptor beta chains below all came from one sample that was sequenced in a study of OX40 agonist ivuxolimab in advanced cancers. The data were produced by immunoSEQ multiplex PCR, yet TCRdb's version contains in-frame clones alone and is incomplete. Of around 130,000 clones listed, around 95% are singletons. The sequences come from CD4+ or CD8+ T cells sorted from blood, collected in a trial of the OX40 agonist ivuxolimab. These receptors were obtained from an adult with an advanced solid tumor such as melanoma, head and neck, liver or kidney cancer.

J is TRBJ1-2 and V is TRBV6-1, with D perhaps TRBD1 (6 bases). Germline values: CDR1 MNHNS, CDR2 SASEGT. Trimming removed 4 bases from V and 6 bases from J, with 24 bases in between. This CDR3 spans 17 amino acids. CDR3 nucleotides: TGTGCCAGCAGTGGAGCCTTCCGGCGGGGGGCGCGTAATGGCTACACCTTC. Protein product: CASSGAFRRGARNGYTF.

The V call is TRBV6-5, the J call TRBJ2-5; 7 bases match TRBD2. There are 15 residues in the CDR3. Germline V gives CDR1 MNHEY, CDR2 SVGAGI. V lost 7 bases, J lost 4 bases, and 12 bases stayed unmatched. The CDR3 nucleotides are TGTGCCAGCAATTGGCGCCAGTCGGGAGGAGAGACCCAGTACTTC. Translation gives CASNWRQSGGETQYF.

CDR3 region: CASSLRGYSDVFPRRGYGYTF. In DNA form, the CDR3 reads TGTGCCAGCAGTTTACGGGGATACAGCGATGTTTTCCCTAGAAGGGGATATGGCTACACCTTC. The gene calls are TRBV28 and TRBJ1-2; maybe TRBD1 (5 bases). The V end lost 2 bases, the J end lost 5 bases, and 33 bases lay between the germline ends. This CDR3 is 21 amino acids long. Germline loops: CDR1 MDHEN, CDR2 SYDVKM.

This clone has a single count. This sequence joins TRBV6-5 and TRBJ1-2; possible D gene TRBD1, 5 bases. The germline gives CDR1 MNHEY, CDR2 SVGAGI. Trimming took off 10 bases at V and 8 bases at J, with 20 bases between the two ends. The CDR3 is 13 amino acids. The chain's CDR3 is CATYRDGDLGYTF. The CDR3 DNA follows: TGTGCCACCTACCGGGACGGTGACTTAGGCTACACCTTC.

The chain carries TRBV5-1 and TRBJ1-2, with TRBD1 matching over 9 bases. Germline V CDR1 and CDR2: SGHRS, YFSETQ. This CDR3 has 16 residues. V was clipped by 2 bases and J by 2 bases; unmatched bases: 7. The CDR3: CASSFTTGGGNYGYTF. CDR3 coding DNA: TGCGCCAGCAGCTTTACGACAGGGGGAGGGAACTATGGCTACACCTTC.

The J gene is TRBJ1-3, the V gene TRBV18, with D hard to call. Germline lookup yields CDR1 KGHSH and CDR2 LQKENI. There are 13 residues in the CDR3. Trimming took 0 bases from V and 4 from J, leaving 4 bases between them. CDR3 DNA sequence: TGTGCCAGCTCACCACCCCCCGGAAACACCATATATTTT. This gives the protein CASSPPPGNTIYF.

The chain links TRBV7-3 to TRBJ2-1, with D possibly being TRBD2 (5 bases). The CDR3 has 15 residues. Germline V gives CDR1 SGHTA, CDR2 FQGTGA. Trimming left V 2 bases short and J 2 bases short, with 10 bases between. DNA for the CDR3: TGTGCCAGCAGCTTATCCAGGACTGCCTACAATGAGCAGTTCTTC. Translated: CASSLSRTAYNEQFF.

This rearrangement joins TRBV6-4 to TRBJ2-7; 10 bases fit TRBD2. The CDR3 contains 18 residues. Germline assignment: CDR1 MRHNA and CDR2 SNTAGT. V trimming: 0 bases; J trimming: 5 bases; junction bases outside the gene matches: 13. The CDR3 is CASSDSVIAGGGFHEQYF. CDR3 sequence (DNA): TGTGCCAGCAGTGACTCGGTCATAGCGGGAGGAGGATTCCACGAGCAGTACTTC.

The CDR3 is CASSRPGTSTYEQYF. CDR3 sequence (DNA): TGTGCCAGCAGTCGTCCCGGGACTAGTACCTACGAGCAGTACTTC. J is TRBJ2-7 and V is TRBV6-5; TRBD2 matches at 8 bases. The CDR3 is 15 amino acids. With V trimmed by 5 bases and J by 2 bases, 8 bases remained unmatched. Germline CDR1 is MNHEY and CDR2 is SVGAGI.

The chain employs TRBV27 and TRBJ2-7, with 9 bases that match TRBD1. Germline V CDR1 and CDR2: MNHEY, SMNVEV (reference sequence). V shed 2 bases and J 3 bases; nucleotides not matched to a gene: 5. This CDR3 is 15 amino acids long. Here the CDR3 reads CASSLGTGRIYEQYF. CDR3 bases: TGTGCCAGCAGTTTAGGGACAGGGAGAATCTACGAGCAGTACTTC.

This clone was seen a few times. This chain links TRBV27 with TRBJ1-4, with 7 bases matching TRBD1. V gave up 3 bases and J gave up 7 bases; unmatched junction bases: 2. CDR1 MNHEY and CDR2 SMNVEV come from the germline V gene (reference sequence). This CDR3 contains 13 residues. CDR3 loop: CASSLPGGEKLFF. CDR3 coding DNA: TGTGCCAGCAGTTTGCCAGGGGGTGAAAAACTGTTTTTT.

The chain combines TRBV5-4 with TRBJ2-6; D not resolved. V lost 0 bases to trimming and J lost 4 bases, with 11 bases between them. CDR1 is SGHNT and CDR2 is YYREEE in the germline V gene (reference sequence). The CDR3 spans 16 residues. CDR3 amino acids: CASSLVGPLGANVLTF. In DNA form, the CDR3 reads TGTGCCAGCAGCTTGGTAGGGCCCCTCGGGGCCAACGTCCTGACTTTC.

The rearrangement joins TRBV7-2 to TRBJ1-4, with TRBD1 as a possible D gene (6 bases). V was trimmed by 5 bases and J by 4 bases, leaving 14 bases between them. The CDR3 covers 15 residues. From germline, CDR1 is SGHTA and CDR2 FQGNSA. In DNA form, the CDR3 reads TGTGCCAGCAGCATCTCCTACAGGGTTAATGAAAAACTGTTTTTT. This gives the protein CASSISYRVNEKLFF.

V usage is TRBV6-1 and J usage is TRBJ2-7; D unresolved. V lost 1 base and J lost 2, with 9 bases in between. The CDR3 extends over 14 amino acids. Germline-derived CDR1 and CDR2 are MNHNS and SASEGT. DNA of the CDR3: TGTGCCAGCAGTGAAGTGGGCGGAGCCTACGAGCAGTACTTC. Protein product: CASSEVGGAYEQYF.

The chain is built from TRBV28 and TRBJ2-7; 9 nucleotides match TRBD1. Germline lookup yields CDR1 MDHEN and CDR2 SYDVKM. Trimming cost V 3 bases and J 7 bases; bases outside gene matches: 7. The CDR3 is 14 amino acids. The CDR3: CASSFRGQGEEQYF. The DNA of the CDR3 is TGTGCCAGCAGTTTCCGGGGACAGGGAGAGGAGCAGTACTTC.

The chain is built from TRBV4-3 and TRBJ2-5; tentatively, D is TRBD1 or TRBD2 (5 bases each). The ends were cut back, 3 bases at V and 7 bases at J, with 15 bases in the middle. Per the germline V gene, CDR1 is LGHNA and CDR2 is YSLEER. This CDR3 region has 14 residues. The CDR3 DNA is TGCGCCAGCAGCCAGGGGCAGGGACGGGGGACCCAGTACTTC. As protein: CASSQGQGRGTQYF.

This rearrangement joins TRBV27 to TRBJ2-5; 7 bases are a match to TRBD1. CDR3 size: 13 residues. Looked up from germline, CDR1 is MNHEY and CDR2 is SMNVEV (reference sequence). V trimming: 6 bases; J trimming: 4 bases; junction bases outside the gene matches: 5. The CDR3 is CASRERGRETQYF. The CDR3 coding sequence is TGTGCCAGCAGGGAGAGGGGGCGAGAGACCCAGTACTTC.

V and J are TRBV6-5 and TRBJ2-2; maybe TRBD1 (5 bases). Germline assignment: CDR1 MNHEY and CDR2 SVGAGI. The V end was cut by 10 bases, the J end by 0 bases, with 15 bases between. The CDR3 loop spans 15 amino acids. In DNA, the CDR3 is TGTGCCACCCTTTCAGGGTCGCCGAACACCGGGGAGCTGTTTTTT. Its protein product is CATLSGSPNTGELFF.

The V gene is TRBV5-1, the J gene TRBJ2-7; TRBD1 matches 9 bases. Germline assignment: CDR1 SGHRS and CDR2 YFSETQ. V lost 3 bases to trimming and J lost 4 bases; unmatched junction nucleotides: 8. The CDR3 runs 15 residues. The CDR3 protein is CASSSLGTGFYEQYF. For the CDR3, the DNA is TGCGCCAGCAGCTCACTAGGGACAGGGTTTTACGAGCAGTACTTC.

The count of this clone is one. The chain carries TRBV27 and TRBJ2-2, with D hard to call. Per germline, CDR1 MNHEY and CDR2 SMNVEV (reference sequence). This CDR3 has 12 residues. V lost 3 bases and J lost 6, with 5 bases in between. The DNA for the CDR3 is TGTGCCAGCAGTTTTACGCCCGGGGAGCTGTTTTTT. As protein: CASSFTPGELFF.